These 30 T cell receptor beta chains came from one sample sequenced in a study of cytomegalovirus exposure and HLA in healthy donors. A multiplex PCR was run with 60 Vbeta primers and 13 Jbeta primers. Only in-frame clones appear in the TCRdb table, and some are missing; sequencing was by immunoSEQ multiplex PCR. The table has roughly 100,000 clones, 76% seen once. The sequenced material came from PBMCs. These receptors were collected from a man aged 35-49 years in good health and CMV-seronegative.

The chain recombines TRBV27 with TRBJ2-7; tentative D call: TRBD2 (7 bases). Germline V gene sequence: CDR1 MNHEY, CDR2 SMNVEV (reference sequence). This CDR3 comprises 16 residues. V was shortened by 10 bases and J by 6 bases, with 28 bases between the two germline ends. CDR3 residues: CATRPRGGQRTGEQYF. The CDR3 DNA reads as TGTGCCACCCGCCCGAGGGGGGGTCAGCGAACGGGCGAGCAGTACTTC.

This clone was seen a handful of times. V and J are TRBV6-5 and TRBJ1-2, with unresolved D. Germline V gene sequence: CDR1 MNHEY, CDR2 SVGAGI. This CDR3 is 12 amino acids long. Trimming removed 6 bases from V and 1 base from J, with 6 bases in between. The CDR3 nucleotides are TGTGCCAGCAGCACTATTAACTATGGCTACACCTTC. Its translation is CASSTINYGYTF.

The CDR3, as DNA: TGCGCCAGCAGTGAGCCCCCGACAGGACTGGCAGGCTACACCTTC. This sequence encodes CASSEPPTGLAGYTF. J is TRBJ1-2 and V is TRBV10-2, with D possibly TRBD1 on 6 matching bases. Per germline, CDR1 WSHSY and CDR2 SAAADI. Trimming cost V 2 bases and J 8 bases, with 18 bases left between them. The CDR3 consists of 15 residues.

This clone was counted once. The genes are TRBV14 and TRBJ1-1; 9 bases fit TRBD1. Germline V lookup: CDR1 SGHDN, CDR2 FVKESK. The length of the CDR3 is 13 residues. The J segment lost 3 bases and the V segment lost 5 bases, leaving 1 base of the junction unmatched. The CDR3: CASSRDRDTEAFF. For the CDR3, the DNA is TGTGCCAGCAGCAGGGACAGGGACACTGAAGCTTTCTTT.

This clone showed up just a few times. The chain joins TRBV5-4 to TRBJ2-6; D might be TRBD1 (6 bases). Looked up from germline, CDR1 is SGHNT and CDR2 is YYREEE (reference sequence). The CDR3 length is 18 residues. The V and J ends lost 3 bases and 0 bases respectively, with 16 bases between them. The CDR3 loop is CASSWEQGAASGANVLTF. CDR3 in DNA: TGTGCCAGCAGCTGGGAACAGGGAGCGGCCTCTGGGGCCAACGTCCTGACTTTC.

V is TRBV9 and J is TRBJ1-1; D is undetermined. V gave up 4 bases and J gave up 0 bases, with 16 bases separating them. Germline lookup yields CDR1 SGDLS and CDR2 YYNGEE. The CDR3 sequence is 16 residues long. DNA for the CDR3: TGTGCCAGCAGCCCCGACAATGGGCAGGTGAACACTGAAGCTTTCTTT. Protein: CASSPDNGQVNTEAFF.

The V and J genes are TRBV28 and TRBJ1-4, with D maybe TRBD1 (6 bases). V lost 3 bases to trimming and J lost 3 bases, with 8 bases between them. The CDR3 runs 14 residues. Germline CDR1 reads MDHEN; CDR2 reads SYDVKM. The CDR3 nucleotides read TGTGCCAGCAGTTTGTCAGGGGCTAATGAAAAACTGTTTTTT. Translation: CASSLSGANEKLFF.

This clone has just a few counts. V and J are TRBV6-5 and TRBJ1-3; D is unclear. Trimming shortened V by 2 bases and J by 3 bases, and 11 bases separated the two germline ends. The CDR3 totals 15 residues. Germline CDR1 and CDR2: MNHEY and SVGAGI. CDR3 sequence: CASSYAPGGGNTIYF. In nucleotides, the CDR3 is TGTGCCAGCAGTTACGCCCCCGGAGGTGGAAACACCATATATTTT.

The chain carries TRBV14 and TRBJ2-3; no clear D. Trimming removed 2 bases from V and 4 bases from J, with 10 bases in between. The CDR3 sequence is 14 residues long. The germline CDR1 and CDR2 sequences are SGHDN and FVKESK. CDR3: CASSQNLRADTQYF. The CDR3 nucleotides are TGTGCCAGCAGCCAAAATCTTCGGGCAGATACGCAGTATTTT. Combining the CDR3 with reference TRBV14 and TRBJ2-3 gives the whole variable domain EAGVTQFPSHSVIEKGQTVTLRCDPISGHDNLYWYRRVMGKEIKFLLHFVKESKQDESGMPNNRFLAERTGGTYSTLKVQPAELEDSGVYFCASSQNLRADTQYFGPGTRLTVL.

The J gene is TRBJ1-5, the V gene TRBV5-6; TRBD1 aligns across 7 bases. CDR3 length: 15 amino acids. Trimming removed 1 base from V and 4 bases from J; junction bases left unmatched: 5. Looked up from germline, CDR1 is SGHDT and CDR2 is YYEEEE. CDR3 in DNA: TGTGCCAGCAGCTTGTCGGCGACAGGGAATCAGCCCCAGCATTTT. This gives the protein CASSLSATGNQPQHF.

The chain joins TRBV2 to TRBJ1-2, with 8 bases that match TRBD1. The CDR3 spans 11 residues. Germline CDR1 is SNHLY and CDR2 is FYNNEI. Germline trimming cut 8 bases from V and 8 bases from J; bases unmatched to any gene: 4. The CDR3 nucleotides read TGTGCCAGCGGACAGGGTTACGGCTACACCTTC. It translates to CASGQGYGYTF.

The gene calls are TRBV2 and TRBJ2-5, with 7 nucleotides matching TRBD2. This CDR3 contains 15 residues. The J segment lost 4 bases and the V segment lost 5 bases, leaving 10 bases of the junction unmatched. Germline V gene lookup returns CDR1 SNHLY and CDR2 FYNNEI. The CDR3 bases are TGTGCCAGCAGTAGGGGCCAAGCGGGAATAGAGACCCAGTACTTC. Protein product: CASSRGQAGIETQYF.

V is TRBV7-9 and J is TRBJ2-7; 8 bases fit TRBD1. The CDR3 loop spans 13 amino acids. J gave up 8 bases and V 9 bases, and 12 bases lay outside the gene matches. Germline V gene lookup returns CDR1 SEHNR and CDR2 FQNEAQ (reference sequence). The CDR3 bases are TGTGCCAGTAAAGAGACAGGGGAGAGTAAGCAGTACTTC. It codes for CASKETGESKQYF.

The J gene is TRBJ2-1, the V gene TRBV11-2; TRBD2 aligns across 12 bases. The CDR3 totals 15 residues. Germline CDR1 SGHAT, CDR2 FQNNGV. J gave up 9 bases and V 2 bases, and 5 bases lay outside the gene matches. CDR3 DNA sequence: TGTGCCAGCAGCTTATGGCTAGCGGGGGGGACTGAGCAGTTCTTC. Its protein is CASSLWLAGGTEQFF.

The V and J genes are TRBV11-1 and TRBJ1-1, with D perhaps TRBD1 (6 bases). Per the germline V gene, CDR1 is SGHAT and CDR2 is FQDESV (reference sequence). V lost 5 bases and J lost 0, with 16 bases in between. The CDR3 runs 16 residues. CDR3: CASSPRTESMNTEAFF. The DNA for the CDR3 is TGTGCCAGCAGCCCTAGGACAGAGAGCATGAACACTGAAGCTTTCTTT.

The V call is TRBV6-6, the J call TRBJ2-2; D gene unclear. The CDR3 has 13 amino acids. Germline CDR1 is MNHNY and CDR2 is SVGAGI (reference sequence). Trimming left V 0 bases short and J 5 bases short, with 4 bases between. CDR3 nucleotide sequence: TGTGCCAGCAGTTACTCGTTAACCGGGGAGCTGTTTTTT. It encodes CASSYSLTGELFF.

This clone was counted a single time. Distinct nucleotide sequences in the sample also encode this CDR3. The chain joins TRBV6-4 to TRBJ1-6; D might be TRBD1 (6 bases). The CDR3 sequence is 14 residues long. Trimming removed 3 bases from V and 13 bases from J, with 16 bases in between. Germline CDR1 and CDR2: MRHNA and SNTAGT. In DNA form, the CDR3 reads TGTGCCAGCAGTGAGGGGACACGGGGTTCCCCCCTCCACTTT. This codes for CASSEGTRGSPLHF.

The gene calls are TRBV30 and TRBJ1-2; tentative D call: TRBD1 (6 bases). Germline loops: CDR1 GTSNPN, CDR2 SVGIG (reference sequence). The V gene lost 8 bases and the J gene lost 7 bases, with 20 bases spanning the gap. The CDR3 consists of 13 residues. CDR3 sequence reads: CAGQGEGDRGYTF. DNA for the CDR3: TGTGCCGGGCAGGGCGAGGGGGATCGTGGCTACACCTTC.

For this clone: The identical CDR3 is also encoded by other nucleotide sequences in the sample. Written as DNA, the CDR3 is TGTGCCAGCAGTTCGGGACAGGGGGATCAGCCCCAGCATTTT. It translates to CASSSGQGDQPQHF. The rearrangement uses TRBV28 and TRBJ1-5; TRBD1 matches at 11 bases. Germline loops: CDR1 MDHEN, CDR2 SYDVKM. V was clipped by 4 bases and J by 5 bases; unmatched bases: 1. CDR3 length: 14 residues. The variable domain in full, with the rest retrieved from reference TRBV28 and TRBJ1-5, is DVKVTQSSRYLVKRTGEKVFLECVQDMDHENMFWYRQDPGLGLRLIYFSYDVKMKEKGDIPEGYSVSREKKERFSLILESASTNQTSMYLCASSSGQGDQPQHFGDGTRLSIL.

This clone appeared a few times. The rearrangement uses TRBV19 and TRBJ1-2; D gene ambiguous. V shed 5 bases and J shed 5 bases, with 15 bases lying between them. Germline V gene data show CDR1 as LNHDA and CDR2 as SQIVND (reference sequence). The CDR3 is 14 amino acids. In DNA, the CDR3 is TGTGCCAGTAGTGCCCGGGAAGCCATTTATGGCTACACCTTC. Translating it yields CASSAREAIYGYTF.

This chain connects TRBV7-9 to TRBJ2-1, with TRBD1 identical over 9 bases. This CDR3 region has 15 residues. CDR1 and CDR2 (germline): SEHNR, FQNEAQ (reference sequence). V gave up 5 bases and J gave up 5 bases; unmatched junction bases: 7. The CDR3 loop is CASSRLGQGNNEQFF. The CDR3 coding sequence is TGTGCCAGCAGCCGCCTGGGACAGGGAAACAATGAGCAGTTCTTC.

The chain uses TRBV29-1 and TRBJ1-2; 7 nucleotides agree with TRBD1. V trimming: 3 bases; J trimming: 6 bases; junction bases outside the gene matches: 10. Germline CDR1 reads SQVTM; CDR2 reads ANQGSEA. This CDR3 has 14 residues. CDR3 protein: CSVEPTGIGDGYTF. CDR3 sequence (DNA): TGCAGCGTTGAGCCGACAGGGATTGGGGATGGCTACACCTTC.

This clone was seen only once. The chain uses TRBV30 and TRBJ2-7; D remains unclear. The CDR3 covers 12 residues. V lost 4 bases to trimming and J lost 2 bases, with 9 bases between them. From germline, CDR1 is GTSNPN and CDR2 SVGIG (reference sequence). The DNA of the CDR3 is TGTGCCTGGATCTCTTCTCCCTACGAGCAGTACTTC. Its protein is CAWISSPYEQYF.

This clone turned up a few times. The chain combines TRBV15 with TRBJ1-1; D call uncertain. Germline CDR1 and CDR2: LNHNV and YYDKDF (reference sequence). V lost 1 base and J lost 4, with 10 bases in between. The CDR3 is 14 amino acids. The CDR3 reads CATSRGGGITEAFF. CDR3 DNA sequence: TGTGCCACCAGCAGAGGGGGAGGGATCACTGAAGCTTTCTTT.

This clone was detected a few times. The rearrangement joins TRBV28 to TRBJ2-4; 10 nucleotides align to TRBD1. Looked up from germline, CDR1 is MDHEN and CDR2 is SYDVKM. Losses at the gene ends were 4 bases for V and 1 base for J; bases not matched to a gene: 10. The CDR3 runs to 18 residues. CDR3 bases: TGTGCCAGCAGTTCCCTTAGGACAGGGGGGAGGGCCAAAAACATTCAGTACTTC. Encoded protein: CASSSLRTGGRAKNIQYF.

In regard to this clone: Other DNA sequences in this specimen translate into the identical CDR3. The rearrangement links TRBV7-8 to TRBJ1-6; D remains unclear. Trimming left V 8 bases short and J 7 bases short, with 15 bases between. This CDR3 has 14 amino acids. Per germline, CDR1 SGHVS and CDR2 FQNEAQ. The CDR3 region has the DNA TGTGCCAGCTGTGCGGAGAGGGTCAATTCACCCCTCCACTTT. This translates into CASCAERVNSPLHF. Full variable domain (outside the CDR3, taken from reference TRBV7-8 and TRBJ1-6): GAGVSQSPRYKVAKRGQDVALRCDPISGHVSLFWYQQALGQGPEFLTYFQNEAQLDKSGLPSDRFFAERPEGSVSTLKIQRTQQEDSAVYLCASCAERVNSPLHFGNGTRLTVT.

This chain uses TRBV6-5 with TRBJ1-1; TRBD1 aligns across 11 bases. V shed 3 bases, J shed 5 bases, and the junction held 5 bases outside the gene matches. The CDR3 extends over 15 amino acids. The germline V gene has CDR1 MNHEY and CDR2 SVGAGI. The CDR3 bases are TGTGCCAGCAGTTATTCCGGGACAGGGGGGACTGAAGCTTTCTTT. It encodes CASSYSGTGGTEAFF.

This clone has only one observation. The J gene is TRBJ2-5, the V gene TRBV6-1, with 9 bases lining up with TRBD1. Germline CDR1 and CDR2: MNHNS and SASEGT. The junction had 11 bases not matched to a gene; V was cut back by 1 base and J by 5 bases. This CDR3 contains 17 residues. CDR3 nucleotides: TGTGCCAGCAGTGAAGTACCCCCGGGACAGGGAGGCGAGACCCAGTACTTC. It encodes CASSEVPPGQGGETQYF.

V usage is TRBV7-6 and J usage is TRBJ2-5; tentatively, D is TRBD1 (5 bases). The CDR3 is made up of 15 amino acids. Between the trimmed V and J ends, which lost 1 base and 3 bases, there was a span of 12 bases. The germline gives CDR1 SGHVS, CDR2 FNYEAQ. CDR3: CASSLGGVGKETQYF. The CDR3 nucleotides are TGTGCCAGCAGCTTAGGGGGCGTAGGTAAAGAGACCCAGTACTTC. Looking up the rest from reference TRBV7-6 and TRBJ2-5 gives the full variable domain: GAGVSQSPRYKVTKRGQDVALRCDPISGHVSLYWYRQALGQGPEFLTYFNYEAQQDKSGLPNDRFSAERPEGSISTLTIQRTEQRDSAMYRCASSLGGVGKETQYFGPGTRLLVL.

The genes are TRBV6-5 and TRBJ2-3; the D is unclear. Germline lookup yields CDR1 MNHEY and CDR2 SVGAGI. This CDR3 comprises 14 residues. Trimming cost V 5 bases and J 5 bases, with 14 bases left between them. For the CDR3, the DNA is TGTGCCAGCAGTGTCGGCCCGGGTGTAGATACGCAGTATTTT. Amino acid sequence: CASSVGPGVDTQYF.